Presented here are 31 T cell receptor beta chains from one specimen sequenced in a study of control samples from healthy donors and cancer patients. Only in-frame clones appear in the TCRdb table, and some are missing; sequencing was by immunoSEQ multiplex PCR. The sample has about 6,700 clones, around 75% seen once; the top ten hold approximately 16%. The sample taken for sequencing was formalin-fixed, paraffin-embedded tissue. The source of these receptors is a male donor with melanoma.

The gene calls are TRBV28 and TRBJ2-7; 7 bases align to TRBD2. Trimming at V came to 5 bases and at J to 2 bases, leaving 6 bases not matched to a gene. CDR1 MDHEN and CDR2 SYDVKM come from the germline V gene. The CDR3 totals 14 residues. The CDR3 coding sequence is TGTGCCAGCAGTCCCGGGACTACCGCCTACGAGCAGTACGTC. Translated: CASSPGTTAYEQYV.

This clone was seen a handful of times. The chain combines TRBV7-9 with TRBJ1-6, with a weak D call TRBD1 (5 bases). The germline CDR1 and CDR2 sequences are SEHNR and FQNEAQ (reference sequence). V gave up 5 bases and J gave up 9 bases, with 23 bases separating them. The CDR3 sequence is 17 residues long. In DNA form, the CDR3 reads TGTGCCAGCAGCACCCACGACCGCCACGGGGCCAGTTCACCCCTCCACTTT. Protein sequence: CASSTHDRHGASSPLHF.

The chain has TRBV15 and TRBJ1-2, with TRBD1 as a possible D gene (6 bases). Germline V gives CDR1 LNHNV, CDR2 YYDKDF (reference sequence). The CDR3 runs 15 residues. Trimming removed 1 base from V and 11 bases from J, with 20 bases in between. As DNA, the CDR3 is TGTGCCACCAGCAGAGCCAGAGGGGGGGAGGGTGGATACACCTTC. The encoded protein is CATSRARGGEGGYTF.

Worth noting for this clone: Other DNA sequences in the same sample also yield this CDR3. This chain joins TRBV11-3 and TRBJ2-3; 10 nucleotides align to TRBD1. The length of the CDR3 is 15 residues. V was clipped by 5 bases and J by 2 bases; unmatched bases: 4. In germline, CDR1 is SGHNT, CDR2 YENEEA. The CDR3 region is CASSPRQGATDTQYF. CDR3 nucleotide sequence: TGTGCCAGCAGCCCGCGACAGGGGGCCACAGATACGCAGTATTTT.

The chain has TRBV13 and TRBJ2-7; no definite D call. The CDR3 contains 14 residues. The germline V gene has CDR1 PRHDT and CDR2 FYEKMQ (reference sequence). V was trimmed by 5 bases and J by 5 bases, leaving 16 bases between them. Written as DNA, the CDR3 is TGTGCCAGCAGCCGAAGCGAACGTTGGGACGAGCAGTACTTC. Protein: CASSRSERWDEQYF.

This clone was seen a handful of times. V is TRBV3-1 (or the pseudogene TRBV3-2) and J is TRBJ2-7, with D hard to call. V was shortened by 0 bases and J by 2 bases, with 11 bases between the two germline ends. Germline V gives CDR1 LGHDT, CDR2 YNNKEL (reference sequence). The CDR3 is 15 amino acids. Here the CDR3 DNA reads TGTGCCAGCAGCCAAGATATCTCCCGGGCCTACGAGCAGTACTTC. Translated, it gives CASSQDISRAYEQYF.

This chain uses TRBV14 with TRBJ1-2, with TRBD1 identical over 12 bases. The CDR3 contains 14 residues. The V segment lost 2 bases and the J segment 8 bases; nucleotides outside the gene matches: 3. The germline V gene encodes CDR1 SGHDN and CDR2 FVKESK. The CDR3 DNA reads TGTGCCAGCAGCCAATGGGACAGGGGGCTCGGCTACACCTTC. It yields the protein CASSQWDRGLGYTF.

The chain has TRBV3-1 (or the pseudogene TRBV3-2) and TRBJ1-1, with 9 positions matching TRBD1. With V trimmed by 5 bases and J by 4 bases, 8 bases remained unmatched. The CDR3 runs 15 residues. Looked up from germline, CDR1 is LGHDT and CDR2 is YNNKEL (reference sequence). CDR3 protein: CASSSRDRVGTEAFF. The DNA for the CDR3 is TGTGCCAGCAGCTCCCGGGACAGGGTTGGCACTGAAGCTTTCTTT.

This chain connects TRBV19 to TRBJ2-3, with TRBD1 as a possible D gene (7 bases). Trimming removed 5 bases from V and 3 bases from J, with 24 bases in between. The germline CDR1 and CDR2 sequences are LNHDA and SQIVND (reference sequence). CDR3 length: 18 residues. CDR3 in DNA: TGTGCCAGTAGTTTCCGACCCCAGGGGGGCCCTAAAACAGATACGCAGTATTTT. Translation gives CASSFRPQGGPKTDTQYF.

V and J are TRBV4-1 and TRBJ2-5; TRBD1 agrees at 7 bases. The V and J ends lost 0 bases and 5 bases, in that order; junction bases with no gene match: 9. Germline V gene lookup returns CDR1 MGHRA and CDR2 YSYEKL. This CDR3 has 16 residues. This CDR3 is CASSQEARGRGETQYF. The CDR3, as DNA: TGCGCCAGCAGCCAAGAGGCGAGGGGGCGCGGGGAGACCCAGTACTTC.

The chain is built from TRBV5-5 and TRBJ1-6; no reliable D call. The germline V and J ends were trimmed by 0 bases and 9 bases, with 16 bases remaining between them. This CDR3 is 16 amino acids long. Germline-derived CDR1 and CDR2 are SGHKS and YYEKEE (reference sequence). The CDR3: CASSLAGLPDGSPLHF. The CDR3 coding sequence is TGTGCCAGCAGCTTGGCGGGTCTCCCGGACGGTTCACCCCTCCACTTT.

This chain links TRBV19 with TRBJ2-1, with 7 bases fitting TRBD1. The CDR3 has 16 residues. Germline CDR1 and CDR2: LNHDA and SQIVND (reference sequence). V was pared by 6 bases and J by 8 bases, with 16 bases of the junction left unmatched. CDR3 sequence (DNA): TGTGCCAGTAGCCATTGGCCAGGGGGTTTTTGGGATGAGCAGTTCTTC. It codes for CASSHWPGGFWDEQFF.

This clone was observed once. The chain links TRBV20-1 to TRBJ2-3; no firm D call. CDR3 length equals 11 residues. Germline CDR1 reads DFQATT; CDR2 reads SNEGSKA (reference sequence). The germline V and J ends were trimmed by 3 bases and 4 bases, with 5 bases remaining between them. The CDR3 loop is CSARFADTQYF. CDR3 DNA sequence: TGCAGTGCTAGGTTTGCAGATACGCAGTATTTT.

The chain couples TRBV11-2 to TRBJ2-2; D unclear. The germline V and J ends were trimmed by 0 bases and 8 bases, with 7 bases remaining between them. Germline V gives CDR1 SGHAT, CDR2 FQNNGV. The CDR3 has 13 amino acids. In nucleotides, the CDR3 is TGTGCCAGCAGCTTAGAAGTCACGGGGGAGCTGTTTTTT. Protein product: CASSLEVTGELFF.

This clone was seen only a few times. The J gene is TRBJ2-3, the V gene TRBV2; D tentatively fits TRBD1 or TRBD2 (5 bases each). Germline V lookup: CDR1 SNHLY, CDR2 FYNNEI. The CDR3 runs 13 residues. The CDR3 is CARGPPSTDTQYF. The CDR3 DNA sequence: TGTGCGAGGGGCCCTCCTAGCACAGATACGCAGTATTTT. The full variable domain, in which reference TRBV2 and TRBJ2-3 provide the parts outside the CDR3, is EPEVTQTPSHQVTQMGQEVILRCVPISNHLYFYWYRQILGQKVEFLVSFYNNEISEKSEIFDDQFSVERPDGSNFTLKIRSTKLEDSAMYFCARGPPSTDTQYFGPGTRLTVL.

The rearrangement uses TRBV4-2 and TRBJ2-7; the D gene is possibly TRBD1 (6 bases). Germline V gives CDR1 LGHNA, CDR2 YNFKEQ. The CDR3 loop spans 15 amino acids. The germline V and J ends were trimmed by 3 bases and 2 bases, with 14 bases remaining between them. The CDR3 spells CASSHNNRDPYEQYF. CDR3 DNA: TGTGCCAGCAGCCACAATAACAGGGACCCCTACGAGCAGTACTTC.

In nucleotides, the CDR3 is TGTGCCAGCTCTAGCGGGGGGTCGTACAATGAGCAGTTCTTC. Its translation: CASSSGGSYNEQFF. The chain couples TRBV7-8 to TRBJ2-1; 11 bases fit TRBD2. The CDR3 spans 14 residues. Trimming took 8 bases from V and 4 from J; bases not matched to a gene: 4. The V gene's germline CDR1 is SGHVS and CDR2 FQNEAQ.

The chain joins TRBV7-6 to TRBJ2-3, with 8 bases fitting TRBD1. The CDR3 covers 15 residues. The junction had 5 bases not matched to a gene; V was cut back by 2 bases and J by 4 bases. Germline loops: CDR1 SGHVS, CDR2 FNYEAQ. CDR3 amino acids: CASSLTQDRADTQYF. CDR3 coding DNA: TGTGCCAGCAGCTTAACTCAGGACAGGGCAGATACGCAGTATTTT.

The V and J genes are TRBV13 and TRBJ1-1, with D possibly matching TRBD1 (5 bases). CDR1 is PRHDT and CDR2 is FYEKMQ in the germline V gene (reference sequence). There are 12 residues in the CDR3. Trimming shortened V by 6 bases and J by 10 bases, and 15 bases separated the two germline ends. The CDR3 reads CASSLQGDGAFF. Written as DNA, the CDR3 is TGTGCCAGCAGTCTTCAGGGAGATGGAGCTTTCTTT.

V usage is TRBV10-3 and J usage is TRBJ2-7; 7 nucleotides match TRBD1. Germline V lookup: CDR1 ENHRY, CDR2 SYGVKD. Losses at the gene ends were 2 bases for V and 3 bases for J; bases not matched to a gene: 7. This CDR3 region has 15 residues. The CDR3 DNA sequence: TGTGCCATCAGTGAGCCCAGACAGGGCGTCTACGAGCAGTACGTC. Its translation is CAISEPRQGVYEQYV.

For the CDR3, the DNA is TGTGCCAGCAGCAGGGCAGGGGGATACGAGCAGTACTTC. Translating it yields CASSRAGGYEQYF. The J gene is TRBJ2-7, the V gene TRBV14, with 7 bases that match TRBD1. Germline CDR1 is SGHDN and CDR2 is FVKESK. There are 13 residues in the CDR3. Trimming at V came to 5 bases and at J to 4 bases, leaving 5 bases not matched to a gene.

This clone appeared once. This chain joins TRBV4-2 and TRBJ2-3; no definite D call. V dropped 0 bases and J dropped 1 base, with 11 bases sitting between them. The V gene's germline CDR1 is LGHNA and CDR2 YNFKEQ. The CDR3 length is 16 residues. The CDR3 here is CASSQDSPSGTDTQYF. The CDR3 coding sequence is TGTGCCAGCAGCCAAGATTCCCCCTCGGGCACAGATACGCAGTATTTT.

V is TRBV27 and J is TRBJ2-7; 9 nucleotides match TRBD2. Germline V gene sequence: CDR1 MNHEY, CDR2 SMNVEV (reference sequence). With V trimmed by 5 bases and J by 4 bases, 3 bases remained unmatched. This CDR3 has 13 residues. CDR3 DNA: TGTGCCAGCAGTAATGCGGGGGGGTACGAGCAGTACTTC. Amino acid sequence: CASSNAGGYEQYF.

This chain links TRBV11-1 with TRBJ2-7, with D perhaps TRBD1 (6 bases). Germline CDR1 is SGHAT and CDR2 is FQDESV (reference sequence). Trimming removed 0 bases at V and 2 bases at J, with 8 bases between. The CDR3 consists of 14 residues. The CDR3 sequence: CASSLAAGAYEQYV. Written as DNA, the CDR3 is TGTGCCAGCAGCTTAGCAGCAGGGGCCTACGAGCAGTACGTC.

J is TRBJ2-3 and V is TRBV5-8, with 13 nucleotides matching TRBD2. This CDR3 is 17 amino acids long. Looked up from germline, CDR1 is SGHTS and CDR2 is YDEGEE. The V gene end was trimmed by 3 bases and the J gene end by 0 bases; junction bases not matched to a gene: 4. The DNA for the CDR3 is TGTGCCAGCAGCTCGGGACTAGCGGGGATTAGCACAGATACGCAGTATTTT. It codes for CASSSGLAGISTDTQYF.

The gene calls are TRBV15 and TRBJ1-6; D unresolved. This CDR3 contains 14 residues. Germline CDR1 LNHNV, CDR2 YYDKDF (reference sequence). Trimming pared 1 base from V and 9 bases from J, leaving 10 bases between. The CDR3 DNA follows: TGTGCCACCAGCAGAGCCGGTTTTGGTTCACCCCTCCACTTT. It codes for CATSRAGFGSPLHF. Full variable domain (remainder filled in from reference TRBV15 and TRBJ1-6): DAMVIQNPRYQVTQFGKPVTLSCSQTLNHNVMYWYQQKSSQAPKLLFHYYDKDFNNEADTPDNFQSRRPNTSFCFLDIRSPGLGDTAMYLCATSRAGFGSPLHFGNGTRLTVT.

This clone came up once. J is TRBJ2-7 and V is TRBV12-3 or TRBV12-4; D is possibly TRBD1 (5 bases). Trimming pared 5 bases from V and 3 bases from J, leaving 11 bases between. This CDR3 has 13 amino acids. The CDR3 nucleotides read TGTGCCAGCAGTACCAACCAGGGCTACGAGCAGTACTTC. It yields the protein CASSTNQGYEQYF.

The CDR3 DNA is TGTGCCACCAGCACCAGAACAGGGTCCAGATCTAACTATGGCTACACCTTC. Protein sequence: CATSTRTGSRSNYGYTF. The chain carries TRBV15 and TRBJ1-2, with TRBD1 as a possible D gene (6 bases). The CDR3 is 17 amino acids. Trimming stripped 4 bases from V and 0 bases from J, with 18 bases between. Looked up from germline, CDR1 is LNHNV and CDR2 is YYDKDF (reference sequence).

This chain uses TRBV29-1 with TRBJ1-1; 11 bases are a match to TRBD1. V lost 6 bases and J lost 4; bases outside the gene matches: 7. From germline, CDR1 is SQVTM and CDR2 ANQGSEA. The CDR3 runs 14 residues. CDR3 amino acids: CSVGGQGVSTEAFF. In DNA form, the CDR3 reads TGCAGCGTCGGGGGACAGGGGGTTTCCACTGAAGCTTTCTTT.

The rearrangement joins TRBV10-3 to TRBJ1-2, with 9 bases aligning to TRBD1. CDR1 and CDR2 from the germline V gene are ENHRY and SYGVKD. CDR3 length: 22 residues. Trimming at V came to 9 bases and at J to 1 base, leaving 30 bases not matched to a gene. DNA for the CDR3: TGTGCCATATCACCCCACTTCGACCCGAGTCAAGCCGGGACAGGGAATAACTATGGCTACACCTTC. This translates into CAISPHFDPSQAGTGNNYGYTF.

The chain's CDR3 is CASSLVKNQPHNEQFF. CDR3 nucleotides: TGCGCCAGCAGCTTGGTTAAAAACCAACCCCACAATGAGCAGTTCTTC. The V gene is TRBV5-1, the J gene TRBJ2-1; the D is unclear. This CDR3 has 16 amino acids. V was trimmed by 0 bases and J by 5 bases, leaving 15 bases between them. The germline V gene encodes CDR1 SGHRS and CDR2 YFSETQ.